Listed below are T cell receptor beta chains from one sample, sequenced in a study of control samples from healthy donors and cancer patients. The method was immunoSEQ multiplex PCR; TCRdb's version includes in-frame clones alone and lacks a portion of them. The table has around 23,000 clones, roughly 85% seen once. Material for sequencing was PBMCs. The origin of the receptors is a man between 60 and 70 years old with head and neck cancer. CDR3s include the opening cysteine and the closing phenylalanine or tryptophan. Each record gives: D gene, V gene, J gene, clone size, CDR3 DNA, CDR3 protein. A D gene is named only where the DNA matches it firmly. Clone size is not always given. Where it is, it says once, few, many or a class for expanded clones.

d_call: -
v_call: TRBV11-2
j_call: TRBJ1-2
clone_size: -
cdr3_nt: TGTGCCAGCAGCTCCTCCAGGGGACCCTTTTATGGCTACACCTTC
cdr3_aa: CASSSSRGPFYGYTF

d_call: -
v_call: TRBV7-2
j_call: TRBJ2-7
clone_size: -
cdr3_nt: TGTGCCAGCACCCCCCTCGGATCCTACGAGCAGTACTTC
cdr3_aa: CASTPLGSYEQYF

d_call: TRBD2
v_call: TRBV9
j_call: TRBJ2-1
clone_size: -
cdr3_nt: TGTGCCAGCAACAAATGGCGGGAGCCATACAATGAGCAGTTCTTC
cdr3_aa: CASNKWREPYNEQFF

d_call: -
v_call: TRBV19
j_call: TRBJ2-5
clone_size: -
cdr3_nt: TGTGCCAGTAGACAAGGGGAGACCCAGTACTTC
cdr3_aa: CASRQGETQYF

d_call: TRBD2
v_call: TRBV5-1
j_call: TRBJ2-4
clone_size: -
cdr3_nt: TGCGCCAGCAGTCCCTCGACAGCGGGAGAGTGGAACATTCAGTACTTC
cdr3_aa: CASSPSTAGEWNIQYF

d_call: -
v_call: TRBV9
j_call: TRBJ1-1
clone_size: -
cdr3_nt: TGTGCCAGCAGCCGGGGTATCACTGAAGCTTTCTTT
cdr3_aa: CASSRGITEAFF

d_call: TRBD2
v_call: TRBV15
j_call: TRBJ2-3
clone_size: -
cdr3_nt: TGTGCCACCAGCAGAGGCACGCTAGCGGGAGGTACAGATACGCAGTATTTT
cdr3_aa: CATSRGTLAGGTDTQYF

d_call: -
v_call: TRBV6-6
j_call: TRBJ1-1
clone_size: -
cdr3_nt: TGTGCCAGCAGTCAGACATGGGAATCCACTGAAGCTTTCTTT
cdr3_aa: CASSQTWESTEAFF

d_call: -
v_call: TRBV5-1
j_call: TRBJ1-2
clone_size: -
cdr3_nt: TGCGCCAGCAGCTTGGAGGGCAGAGAGGGCTACACCTTC
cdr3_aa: CASSLEGREGYTF

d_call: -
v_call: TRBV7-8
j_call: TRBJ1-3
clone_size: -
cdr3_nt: TGTGCCAGCAGCCGAGGGGTCTCTGGAAACACCATATATTTT
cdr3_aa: CASSRGVSGNTIYF

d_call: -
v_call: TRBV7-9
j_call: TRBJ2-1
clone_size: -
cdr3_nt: TGTGCCAGCAGCTTTAAGCTAGGCTACAATGAGCAGTTCTTC
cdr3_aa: CASSFKLGYNEQFF

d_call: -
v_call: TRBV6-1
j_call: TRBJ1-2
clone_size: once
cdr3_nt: TGTGCCAGCAGTGAAGTTCGCGGCTACACCTTC
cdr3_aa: CASSEVRGYTF

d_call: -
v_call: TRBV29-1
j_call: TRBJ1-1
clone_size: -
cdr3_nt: TGCAGCGTTGCCGTGAACACTGAAGCTTTCTTT
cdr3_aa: CSVAVNTEAFF

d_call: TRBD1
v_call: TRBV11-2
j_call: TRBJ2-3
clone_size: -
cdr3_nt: TGTGCCAGCAGCTCCAGGACAGGGTTCACAGATACGCAGTATTTT
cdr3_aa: CASSSRTGFTDTQYF

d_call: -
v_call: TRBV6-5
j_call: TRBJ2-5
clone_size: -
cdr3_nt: TGTGCCAGCAGTTACTCGACGGCGACTTGGCAAACCCAGTACTTC
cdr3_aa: CASSYSTATWQTQYF

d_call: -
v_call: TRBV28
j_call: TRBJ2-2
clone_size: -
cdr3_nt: TGTGCCAGCAGTTTAAATCCCGACACCGGGGAGCTGTTTTTT
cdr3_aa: CASSLNPDTGELFF

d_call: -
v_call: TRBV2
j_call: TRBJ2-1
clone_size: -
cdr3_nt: TGTGCCAGCAGTGAAGTGGAGGGGACGTCCAGTGAGCAGTTCTTC
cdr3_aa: CASSEVEGTSSEQFF

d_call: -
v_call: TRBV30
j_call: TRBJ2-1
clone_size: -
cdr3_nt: TGTGCCTGGAGTGTACTCCCCCTCAATGAGCAGTTCTTC
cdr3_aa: CAWSVLPLNEQFF

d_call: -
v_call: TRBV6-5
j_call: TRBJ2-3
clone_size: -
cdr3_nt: TGTGCCAGCAGTTACTGGGGGGGCCGGGGAGATACGCAGTATTTT
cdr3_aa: CASSYWGGRGDTQYF

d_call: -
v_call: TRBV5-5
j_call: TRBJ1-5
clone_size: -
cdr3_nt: TGTGCCAGCAGCTTGGACCAATCGAGTCAGCCCCAGCATTTT
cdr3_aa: CASSLDQSSQPQHF

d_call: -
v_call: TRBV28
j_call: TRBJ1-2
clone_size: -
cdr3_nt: TGTGCCAGCAGTTTGAGGCAGGAATATGGCTACACCTTC
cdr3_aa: CASSLRQEYGYTF

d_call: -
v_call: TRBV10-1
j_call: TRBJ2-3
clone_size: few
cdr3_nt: TGCGCCAGCAGTGAGTCGGGGGGAGACCTCACAGATACGCAGTATTTT
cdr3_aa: CASSESGGDLTDTQYF

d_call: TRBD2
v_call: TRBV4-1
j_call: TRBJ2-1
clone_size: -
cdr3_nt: TGCGCCAGCAGCCAAGAAGGGGCGGGAGCATACAATGAGCAGTTCTTC
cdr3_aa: CASSQEGAGAYNEQFF